The clone carrying this T cell receptor beta chain has only one observation. Its matching antigen is unknown. Produced via immunoSEQ multiplex PCR; TCRdb's table is partial and in-frame only. In the table there are about 72,000 clones, roughly 75% of which are singletons. The CDR3 is 13 residues long. In germline, CDR1 is SGDLS, CDR2 YYNGEE. The germline V and J ends were trimmed by 1 base and 2 bases, with 6 bases remaining between them. This entry is derived from a study of radiotherapy plus CTLA-4 blockade in lung cancer. Study results and caveats: Blood-borne expansion of tumor-derived TCR clones followed radiotherapy plus ipilimumab.

The chain carries TRBV9 and TRBJ1-2; D not resolved. The material was peripheral blood, obtained from a patient treated with radiotherapy plus ipilimumab. This TCR was sampled from a human donor with non-small cell lung cancer who had a complete response to radiotherapy plus ipilimumab. The chain's CDR3 is CASSVRQNYGYTF. The DNA of the CDR3 is TGTGCCAGCAGCGTAAGGCAGAACTATGGCTACACCTTC.